The source of this T cell receptor beta chain is a study of blood T cell repertoires in COVID-19. Study details: Samples taken during acute and convalescent COVID-19 were collected in the United States, Italy and Spain. In each case, the material was cDNA or gDNA derived from T cells, B-cell-depleted T cells, or PBMCs.

Authors' analysis steps: Reference gene primer amplification yielded estimated nucleated cell counts. Sequencing was performed with immunoSEQ multiplex PCR; in TCRdb, only in-frame clones are kept and a portion is missing. The V and J calls and clone size are taken from that table; D and trimming were inferred from the DNA. The sample lists fewer than 500,000 clones, 81% occurring once. This CDR3 is built from 10 residues. Germline CDR1 reads MNHNY; CDR2 reads SVGAGI (reference sequence). The germline V and J ends were trimmed by 8 bases and 4 bases, with 5 bases remaining between them. The TCR sequence derives from a human donor with acute or convalescent COVID-19. The donor label of this sample is uncertain. This chain uses TRBV6-6 with TRBJ2-5; tentatively, D is TRBD1 (5 bases). The sequencing input was peripheral blood. For the CDR3, the DNA is TGTGCCAGCCAGGGAGAGACCCAGTACTTC. It encodes CASQGETQYF.